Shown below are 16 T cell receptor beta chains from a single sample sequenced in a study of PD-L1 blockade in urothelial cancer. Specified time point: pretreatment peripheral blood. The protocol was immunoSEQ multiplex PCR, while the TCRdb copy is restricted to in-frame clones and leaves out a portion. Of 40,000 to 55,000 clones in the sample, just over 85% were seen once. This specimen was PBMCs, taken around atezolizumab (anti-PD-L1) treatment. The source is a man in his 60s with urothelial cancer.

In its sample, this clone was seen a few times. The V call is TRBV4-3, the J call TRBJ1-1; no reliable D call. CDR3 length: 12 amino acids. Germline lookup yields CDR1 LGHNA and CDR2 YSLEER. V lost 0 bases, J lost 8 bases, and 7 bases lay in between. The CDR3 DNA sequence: TGCGCCAGCAGCCAAGATGCGGAGGAAGCTTTCTTT. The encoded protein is CASSQDAEEAFF.

CDR3 protein: CASRLAGDSYNEQFF. The CDR3 nucleotides read TGTGCCAGCAGACTAGCGGGGGACTCCTACAATGAGCAGTTCTTC. The V gene is TRBV2, the J gene TRBJ2-1; TRBD2 matches at 11 bases. Germline V gene sequence: CDR1 SNHLY, CDR2 FYNNEI. The CDR3 totals 15 residues. V was clipped by 6 bases and J by 0 bases; unmatched bases: 1.

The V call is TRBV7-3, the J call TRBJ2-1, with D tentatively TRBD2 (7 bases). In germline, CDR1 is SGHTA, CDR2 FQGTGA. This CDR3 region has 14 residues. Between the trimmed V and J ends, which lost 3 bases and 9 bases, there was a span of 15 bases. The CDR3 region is CASSFRGGGAEQFF. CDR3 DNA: TGTGCCAGCAGCTTTAGGGGGGGCGGCGCTGAGCAGTTCTTC.

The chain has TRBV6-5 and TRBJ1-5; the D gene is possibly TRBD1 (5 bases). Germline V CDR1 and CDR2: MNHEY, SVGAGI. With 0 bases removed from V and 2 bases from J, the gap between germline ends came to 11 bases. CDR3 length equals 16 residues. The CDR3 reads CASSYSMAGGNQPQHF. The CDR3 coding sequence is TGTGCCAGCAGTTACTCTATGGCGGGGGGCAATCAGCCCCAGCATTTT.

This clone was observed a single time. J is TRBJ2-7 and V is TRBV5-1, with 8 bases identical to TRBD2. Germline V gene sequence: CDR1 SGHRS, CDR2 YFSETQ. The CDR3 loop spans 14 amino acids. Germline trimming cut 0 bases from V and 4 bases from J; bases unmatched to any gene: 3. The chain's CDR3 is CASSLAGGFYEQYF. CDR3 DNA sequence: TGCGCCAGCAGCTTGGCGGGGGGGTTTTACGAGCAGTACTTC.

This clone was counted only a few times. Here the CDR3 reads CASGLETSGSEQYF. CDR3 nucleotides: TGTGCTAGTGGTTTGGAGACTAGCGGTAGCGAGCAGTACTTC. V and J are TRBV12-5 and TRBJ2-7, with 9 bases matching TRBD2. The germline CDR1 and CDR2 sequences are LGHNT and FRNRAP. The CDR3 consists of 14 residues. Unmatched junction bases numbered 4, after V lost 1 base and J lost 6 bases.

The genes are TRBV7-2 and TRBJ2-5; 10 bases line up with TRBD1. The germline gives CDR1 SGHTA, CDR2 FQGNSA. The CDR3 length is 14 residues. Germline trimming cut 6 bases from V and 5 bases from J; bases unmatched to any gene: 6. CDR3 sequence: CASRRQGARETQYF. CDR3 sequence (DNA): TGTGCCAGCAGGCGACAGGGGGCGCGGGAGACCCAGTACTTC.

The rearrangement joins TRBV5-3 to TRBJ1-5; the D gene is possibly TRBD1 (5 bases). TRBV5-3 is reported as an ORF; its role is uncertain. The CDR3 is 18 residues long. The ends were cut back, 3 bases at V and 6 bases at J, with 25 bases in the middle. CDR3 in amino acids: CARSSRDRDFGPGQPQHF. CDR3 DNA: TGTGCCAGAAGCTCCAGGGACCGGGACTTTGGTCCCGGTCAGCCCCAGCATTTT.

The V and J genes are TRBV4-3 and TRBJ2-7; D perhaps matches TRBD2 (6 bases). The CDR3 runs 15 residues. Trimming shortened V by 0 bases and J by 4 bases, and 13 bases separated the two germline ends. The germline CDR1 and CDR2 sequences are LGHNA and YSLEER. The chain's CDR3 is CASSQDGRGGYEQYF. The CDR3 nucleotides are TGCGCCAGCAGCCAAGATGGGCGGGGCGGGTACGAGCAGTACTTC.

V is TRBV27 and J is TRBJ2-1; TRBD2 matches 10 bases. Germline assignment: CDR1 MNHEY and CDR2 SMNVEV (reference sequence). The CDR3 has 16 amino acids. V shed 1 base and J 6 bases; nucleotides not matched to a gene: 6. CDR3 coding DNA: TGTGCCAGCAGTTTATTATGGACTAGCGGAGCCAATGAGCAGTTCTTC. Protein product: CASSLLWTSGANEQFF.

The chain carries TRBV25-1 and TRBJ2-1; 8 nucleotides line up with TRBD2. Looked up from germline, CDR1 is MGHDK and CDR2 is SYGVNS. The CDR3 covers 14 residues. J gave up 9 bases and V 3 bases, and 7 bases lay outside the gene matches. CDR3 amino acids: CASSDNGRAVEQFF. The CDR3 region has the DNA TGTGCCAGCAGTGATAACGGGAGGGCGGTTGAGCAGTTCTTC.

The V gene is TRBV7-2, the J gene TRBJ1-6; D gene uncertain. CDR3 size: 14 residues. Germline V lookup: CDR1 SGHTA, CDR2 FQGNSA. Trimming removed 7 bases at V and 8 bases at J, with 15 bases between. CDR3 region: CASTLFEGHSPLHF. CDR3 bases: TGTGCCAGCACCCTCTTCGAGGGTCATTCACCCCTCCACTTT. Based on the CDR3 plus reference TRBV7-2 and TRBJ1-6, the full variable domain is GAGVSQSPSNKVTEKGKDVELRCDPISGHTALYWYRQSLGQGLEFLIYFQGNSAPDKSGLPSDRFSAERTGGSVSTLTIQRTQQEDSAVYLCASTLFEGHSPLHFGNGTRLTVT.

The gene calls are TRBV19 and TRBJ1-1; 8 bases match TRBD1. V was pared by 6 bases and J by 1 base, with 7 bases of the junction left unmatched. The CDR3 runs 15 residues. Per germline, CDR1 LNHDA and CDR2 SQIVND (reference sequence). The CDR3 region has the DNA TGTGCCAGTAGATCTGGGACAGGAGGGAACACTGAAGCTTTCTTT. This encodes CASRSGTGGNTEAFF. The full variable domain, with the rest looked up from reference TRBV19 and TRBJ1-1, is DGGITQSPKYLFRKEGQNVTLSCEQNLNHDAMYWYRQDPGQGLRLIYYSQIVNDFQKGDIAEGYSVSREKKESFPLTVTSAQKNPTAFYLCASRSGTGGNTEAFFGQGTRLTVV.

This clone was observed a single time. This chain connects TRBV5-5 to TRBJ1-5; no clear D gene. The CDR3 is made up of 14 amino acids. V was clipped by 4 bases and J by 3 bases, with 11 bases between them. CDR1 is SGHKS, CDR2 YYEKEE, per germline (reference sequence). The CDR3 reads CASSTVWANQPQHF. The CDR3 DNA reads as TGTGCCAGCAGCACCGTATGGGCCAATCAGCCCCAGCATTTT.

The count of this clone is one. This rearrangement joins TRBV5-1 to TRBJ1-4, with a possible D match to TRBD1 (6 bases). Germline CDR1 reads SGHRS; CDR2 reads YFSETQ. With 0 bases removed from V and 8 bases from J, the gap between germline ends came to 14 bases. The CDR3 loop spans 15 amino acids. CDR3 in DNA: TGCGCCAGCAGCTTGGCGGACAGCCTAGGGGAAAAACTGTTTTTT. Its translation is CASSLADSLGEKLFF.

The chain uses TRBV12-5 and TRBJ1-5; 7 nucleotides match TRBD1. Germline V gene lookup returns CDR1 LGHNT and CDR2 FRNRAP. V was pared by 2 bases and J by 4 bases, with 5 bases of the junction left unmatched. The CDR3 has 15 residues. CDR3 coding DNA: TGTGCTAGTGGTTTGTTCACAGGGGTAAATCAGCCCCAGCATTTT. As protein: CASGLFTGVNQPQHF.